This record looks at one T cell receptor (beta chain) sequence and its context. Its target antigen remains unknown. Base qualities are missing; no much larger clone stands one base away. The time point label on this specimen signifies: 45 days after influenza vaccine administration. There are 17 amino acids in the CDR3, from cysteine to phenylalanine inclusive. Just CDR3 DNA is preserved here, 51 bases in frame from base 1. V loses 1 base of germline sequence and J loses 9 bases, and the interval between the two ends is 22 bases. This entry comes from a study of response to subunit inactivated influenza vaccine (dated by TCRdb to about 2018). Concerning the study at large: Deep quantitative profiling of the T cell receptor repertoire was used in the study to follow responses to a trivalent subunit inactivated influenza vaccine. Results the study describes overall, beyond this receptor: According to the authors, only a limited number of new T cells may be recruited by each seasonal influenza vaccination.

Library prep was done by RT-PCR. Reads for this sample came from an Illumina HiSeq 2500. The public sequencing data were trimmed at Q25 with fastp and processed into clonotypes with MiXCR by TCRdb, which kept only in-frame beta chains. Rows with one shared CDR3 protein collapse into an entry with the most common genes and DNA. Across this sample there are over 450,000 distinct CDR3 sequences, with roughly 13% seen only once. Of the sample, around 13% falls within the top ten clones. The rearrangement combines TRBV12-3 or TRBV12-4 with TRBJ1-5; the D gene cannot be resolved reliably. This sequence originates from a middle-aged man who received an inactivated influenza vaccine. Donor details come from another sample of the same person, matched by shared clones. Source: PBMCs from blood, taken 40 to 50 days after vaccination. The CDR3 reads CASSLVGAAASRGPQHF. The DNA is TGTGCCAGCAGTTTAGTCGGCGCCGCGGCTAGTCGTGGGCCCCAGCATTTT.